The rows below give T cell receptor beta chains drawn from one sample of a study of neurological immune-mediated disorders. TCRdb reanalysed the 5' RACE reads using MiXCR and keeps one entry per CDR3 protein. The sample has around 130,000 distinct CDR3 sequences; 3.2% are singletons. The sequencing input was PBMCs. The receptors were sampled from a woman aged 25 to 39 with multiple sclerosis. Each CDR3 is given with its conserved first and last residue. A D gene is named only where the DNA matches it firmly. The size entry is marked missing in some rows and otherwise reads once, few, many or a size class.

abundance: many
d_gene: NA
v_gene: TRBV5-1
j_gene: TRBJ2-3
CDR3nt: TGCGCCAGCAGTTCCGCAGGGTCGTTAGATACGCAGTATTTT
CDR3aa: CASSSAGSLDTQYF

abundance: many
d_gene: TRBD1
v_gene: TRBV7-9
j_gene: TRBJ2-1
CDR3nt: TGTGCCAGCAGCCCCCGACAGGGATGGCATGAGCAGTTCTTC
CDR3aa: CASSPRQGWHEQFF

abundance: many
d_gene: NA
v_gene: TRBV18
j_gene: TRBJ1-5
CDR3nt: TGTGCCAGCTCACCAATACGAGGTCAGCCCCAGCATTTT
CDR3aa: CASSPIRGQPQHF

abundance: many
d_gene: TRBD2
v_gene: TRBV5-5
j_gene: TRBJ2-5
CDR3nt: TGTGCCAGCAGCGGGGGGGGACTCCAAGAGACCCAGTACTTC
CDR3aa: CASSGGGLQETQYF

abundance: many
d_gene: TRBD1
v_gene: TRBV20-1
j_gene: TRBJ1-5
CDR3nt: TGCAGTGCTAGGGGGGCAGGGGGCATCAATCAGCCCCAGCATTTT
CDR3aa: CSARGAGGINQPQHF

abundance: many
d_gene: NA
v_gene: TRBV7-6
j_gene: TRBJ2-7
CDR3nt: TGTGCCAGCAGCTCAGACTGGTACGAGCAGTACTTC
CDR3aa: CASSSDWYEQYF

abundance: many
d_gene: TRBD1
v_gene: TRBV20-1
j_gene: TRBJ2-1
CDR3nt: TGCAGTGCTAGACAGGACAGGTACAATGAGCAGTTCTTC
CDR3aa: CSARQDRYNEQFF

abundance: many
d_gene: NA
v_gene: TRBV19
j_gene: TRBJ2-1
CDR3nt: TGTGCCAGTAGTACCTCTACCGACAGGAAAATCTCCTACAATGAGCAGTTCTTC
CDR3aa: CASSTSTDRKISYNEQFF

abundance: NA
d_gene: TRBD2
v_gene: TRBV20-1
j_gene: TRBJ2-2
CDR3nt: TGCAGTGCTAGAAAGGGCGGGGGGGCAACCGGGGAGCTGTTTTTT
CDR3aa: CSARKGGGATGELFF

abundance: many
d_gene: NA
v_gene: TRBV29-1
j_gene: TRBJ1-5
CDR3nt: TGCAGCGTTGTCGGAGATAGCAATCAGCCCCAGCATTTT
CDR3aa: CSVVGDSNQPQHF

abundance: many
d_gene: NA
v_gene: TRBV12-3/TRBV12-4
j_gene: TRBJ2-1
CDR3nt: TGTGCCAGCAGCCATTTACTAGACAATGAGCAGTTCTTC
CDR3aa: CASSHLLDNEQFF

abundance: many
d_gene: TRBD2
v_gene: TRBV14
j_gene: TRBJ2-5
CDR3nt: TGTGCCAGCAGCCCTAGCGGGGGATGGGAGACCCAGTACTTC
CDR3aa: CASSPSGGWETQYF

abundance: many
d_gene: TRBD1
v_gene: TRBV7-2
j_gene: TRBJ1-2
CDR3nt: TGTGCCAGCAGCTTGGGTGGGGGACAGGCGGTAAACACCTTC
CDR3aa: CASSLGGGQAVNTF

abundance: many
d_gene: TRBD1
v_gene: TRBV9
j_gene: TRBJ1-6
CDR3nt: TGTGCCAGCGCTAAGGACAGGATGAATTCACCCCTCCACTTT
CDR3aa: CASAKDRMNSPLHF

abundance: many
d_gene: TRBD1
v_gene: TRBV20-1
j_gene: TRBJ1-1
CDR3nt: TGCAGTGCGACCACAGGGGAACAAGAAGCTTTCTTT
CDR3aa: CSATTGEQEAFF

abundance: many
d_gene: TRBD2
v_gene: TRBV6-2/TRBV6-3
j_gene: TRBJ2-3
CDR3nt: TGTGCCAGCAGTTACGAGCAGACGAACCCAGCGGGAGTAAGTTGGACAGATACGCAGTATTTT
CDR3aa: CASSYEQTNPAGVSWTDTQYF

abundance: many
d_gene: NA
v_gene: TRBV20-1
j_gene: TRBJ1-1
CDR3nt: TGCAGTGCTAGAGATAAAGTCCGGGGGGCATTGAACACTGAAGCTTTCTTT
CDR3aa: CSARDKVRGALNTEAFF

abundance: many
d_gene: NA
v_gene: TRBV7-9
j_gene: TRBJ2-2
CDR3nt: TGTGCCAGCAGCTTTACTTGGCAGAGGAACACCGGGGAGCTGTTTTTT
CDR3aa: CASSFTWQRNTGELFF

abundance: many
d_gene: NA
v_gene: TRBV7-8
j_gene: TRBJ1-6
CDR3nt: TGTGCCAGCAGCGCCCCCCCCGGGGTCCTCCACTTT
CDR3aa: CASSAPPGVLHF

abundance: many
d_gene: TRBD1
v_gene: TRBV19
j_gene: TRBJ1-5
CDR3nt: TGTGCCAGTAGATCCTTTGACAGGGTTGTTCAGCCCCAGCATTTT
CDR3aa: CASRSFDRVVQPQHF

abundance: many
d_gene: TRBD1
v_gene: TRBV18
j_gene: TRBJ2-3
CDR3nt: TGTGCCAGCTCACCCGACAGGGCTGTCGGGGATACGCAGTATTTT
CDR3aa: CASSPDRAVGDTQYF

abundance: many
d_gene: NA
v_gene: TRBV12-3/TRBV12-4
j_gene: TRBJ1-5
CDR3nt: TGTGCCAGCAGATCTACAGGCTCTCAGCCCCAGCATTTT
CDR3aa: CASRSTGSQPQHF